The text below deals with one T cell receptor (beta chain). What it binds is unknown. Clones were read by immunoSEQ multiplex PCR, and TCRdb kept only the in-frame ones, dropping some. The repertoire holds about 38,000 clones, approximately 92% seen once, with about 3% in the top ten. The data belong to a study of cytomegalovirus exposure and HLA in healthy donors. Study-wide points: The authors listed some 160 TCR beta chains as cytomegalovirus-associated. In vitro data verified a few CMV-associated chains as specific for CMV antigens. It was found in a later analysis that first-cohort TCR clusters tended to co-occur in the 90 to 150 validation repertoires.

Germline V gene data show CDR1 as GTSNPN and CDR2 as SVGIG (reference sequence). This CDR3 is 12 amino acids long. Trimming took 3 bases from V and 4 from J, leaving 9 bases between them. The source of this sequence is a man aged 18 to 30 in good health and CMV-seronegative. Input material: PBMCs. The chain carries TRBV30 and TRBJ2-5; D remains unclear. CDR3 region: CAWRPSGETQYF. The CDR3 nucleotides read TGTGCCTGGAGGCCCTCCGGAGAGACCCAGTACTTC.